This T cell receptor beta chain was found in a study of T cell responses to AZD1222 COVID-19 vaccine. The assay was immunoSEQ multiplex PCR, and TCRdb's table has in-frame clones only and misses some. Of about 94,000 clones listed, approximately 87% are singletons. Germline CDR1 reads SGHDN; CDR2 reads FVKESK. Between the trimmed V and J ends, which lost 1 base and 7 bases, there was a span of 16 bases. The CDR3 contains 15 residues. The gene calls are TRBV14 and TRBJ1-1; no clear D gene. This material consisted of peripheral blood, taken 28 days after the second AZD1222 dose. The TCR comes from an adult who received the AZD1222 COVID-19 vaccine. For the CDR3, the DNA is TGTGCCAGCAGCCAAGTAGAACAGAGCAAGAGTGAAGCTTTCTTT. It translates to CASSQVEQSKSEAFF.